This record covers a single TCR beta chain. Its antigen is not identified. The sample originates from a study of cytomegalovirus exposure and HLA in healthy donors. Primers: 60 Vbeta forward and 13 Jbeta reverse. Method: immunoSEQ multiplex PCR; TCRdb's copy keeps in-frame clones and lacks some. In the table there are more than 90,000 clones, around 80% of which are singletons. Germline CDR1 is SNHLY and CDR2 is FYNNEI. The CDR3 consists of 13 residues. Trimming left V 10 bases short and J 1 base short, with 10 bases between. Overall study findings and caveats: It was 150 to 200 TCR beta chains that were listed as cytomegalovirus-associated.

The chain employs TRBV2 and TRBJ2-2; a possible D gene is TRBD2 (5 bases). The sequence was obtained from a woman between 55 and 75 years old in good health and CMV-seronegative. The sample comprised PBMCs. CDR3 DNA: TGTGCCATAACGGGGAGGAACACCGGGGAGCTGTTTTTT. Translation: CAITGRNTGELFF.